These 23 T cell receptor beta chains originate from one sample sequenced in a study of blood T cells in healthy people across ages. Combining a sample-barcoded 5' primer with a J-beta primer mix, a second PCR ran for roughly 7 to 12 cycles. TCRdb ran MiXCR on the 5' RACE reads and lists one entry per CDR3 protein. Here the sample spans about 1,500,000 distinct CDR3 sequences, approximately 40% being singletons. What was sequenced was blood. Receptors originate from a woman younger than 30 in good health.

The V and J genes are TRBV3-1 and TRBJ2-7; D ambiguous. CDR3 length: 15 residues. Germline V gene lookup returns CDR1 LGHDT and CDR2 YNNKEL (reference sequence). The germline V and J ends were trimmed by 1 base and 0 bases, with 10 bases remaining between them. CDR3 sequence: CASSQGGTSSYEQYF. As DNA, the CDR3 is TGTGCCAGCAGCCAAGGGGGAACGAGCTCCTACGAGCAGTACTTC.

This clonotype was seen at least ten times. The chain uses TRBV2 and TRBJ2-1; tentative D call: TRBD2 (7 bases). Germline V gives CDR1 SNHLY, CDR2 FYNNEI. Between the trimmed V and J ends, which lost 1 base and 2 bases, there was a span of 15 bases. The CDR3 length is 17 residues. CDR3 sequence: CASSEVGGASTYNEQFF. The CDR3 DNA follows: TGTGCCAGCAGTGAAGTGGGGGGGGCTAGCACCTACAATGAGCAGTTCTTC.

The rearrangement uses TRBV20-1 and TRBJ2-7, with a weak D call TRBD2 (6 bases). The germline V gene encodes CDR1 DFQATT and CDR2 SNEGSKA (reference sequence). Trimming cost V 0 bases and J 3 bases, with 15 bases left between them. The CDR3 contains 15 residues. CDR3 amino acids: CSARDPVAASYEQYF. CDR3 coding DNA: TGCAGTGCTAGAGATCCGGTAGCGGCTAGCTACGAGCAGTACTTC.

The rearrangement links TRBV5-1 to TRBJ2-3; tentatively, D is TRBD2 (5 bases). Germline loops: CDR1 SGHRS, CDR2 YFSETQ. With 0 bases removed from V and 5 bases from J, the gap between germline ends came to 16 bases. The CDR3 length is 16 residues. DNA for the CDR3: TGCGCCAGCAGCTTGGGGGAGCCCAGCAGGTTAGATACGCAGTATTTT. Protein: CASSLGEPSRLDTQYF.

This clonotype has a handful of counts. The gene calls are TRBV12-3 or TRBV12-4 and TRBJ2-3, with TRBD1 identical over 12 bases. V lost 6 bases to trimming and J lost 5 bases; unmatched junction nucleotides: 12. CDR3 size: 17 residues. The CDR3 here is CASSVVGTGGRKDTQYF. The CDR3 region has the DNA TGTGCCAGCAGCGTAGTGGGGACAGGGGGCAGAAAAGATACGCAGTATTTT.

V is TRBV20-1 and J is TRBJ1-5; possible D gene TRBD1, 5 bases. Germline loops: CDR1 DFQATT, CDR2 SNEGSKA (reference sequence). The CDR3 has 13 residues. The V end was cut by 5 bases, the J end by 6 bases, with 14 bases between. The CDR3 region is CSAGMIGAQPQHF. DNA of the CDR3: TGCAGTGCTGGGATGATTGGGGCTCAGCCCCAGCATTTT.

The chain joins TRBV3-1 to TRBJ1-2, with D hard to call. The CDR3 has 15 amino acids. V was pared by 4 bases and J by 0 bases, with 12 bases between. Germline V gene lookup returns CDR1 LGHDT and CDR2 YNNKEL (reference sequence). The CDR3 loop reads CASSPGWTSNYGYTF. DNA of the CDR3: TGTGCCAGCAGCCCCGGGTGGACGTCTAACTATGGCTACACCTTC.

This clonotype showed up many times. For the CDR3, the DNA is TGTGCCAGCAGCCCAACGTCGAACGAGCAGTACTTC. This translates into CASSPTSNEQYF. The V gene is TRBV12-3 or TRBV12-4, the J gene TRBJ2-5; D is uncertain. The J call may be mistaken, given a closer DNA end match to TRBJ2-7. This CDR3 region has 12 residues.

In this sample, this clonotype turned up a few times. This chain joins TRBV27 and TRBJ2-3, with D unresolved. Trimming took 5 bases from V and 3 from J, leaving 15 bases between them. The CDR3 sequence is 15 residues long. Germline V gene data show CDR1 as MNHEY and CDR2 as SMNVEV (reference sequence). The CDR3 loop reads CASSIQTGSTDTQYF. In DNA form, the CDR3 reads TGTGCCAGCAGTATACAGACCGGTTCAACAGATACGCAGTATTTT.

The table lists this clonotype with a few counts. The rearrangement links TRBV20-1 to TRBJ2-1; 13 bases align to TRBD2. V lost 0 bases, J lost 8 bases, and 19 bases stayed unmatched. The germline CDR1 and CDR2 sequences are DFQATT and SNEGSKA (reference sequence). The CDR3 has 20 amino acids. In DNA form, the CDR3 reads TGCAGTGCTAGAGATCTATCTCGGCGAACTAGCGGGAGGGATAAGCATGAGCAGTTCTTC. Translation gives CSARDLSRRTSGRDKHEQFF.

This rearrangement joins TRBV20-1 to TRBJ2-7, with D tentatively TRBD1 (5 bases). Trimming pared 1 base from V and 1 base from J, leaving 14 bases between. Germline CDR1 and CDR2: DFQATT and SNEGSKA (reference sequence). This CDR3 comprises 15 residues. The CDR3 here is CSARGPQAGSYEQYF. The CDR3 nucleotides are TGCAGTGCTAGAGGCCCCCAGGCAGGGTCCTACGAGCAGTACTTC.

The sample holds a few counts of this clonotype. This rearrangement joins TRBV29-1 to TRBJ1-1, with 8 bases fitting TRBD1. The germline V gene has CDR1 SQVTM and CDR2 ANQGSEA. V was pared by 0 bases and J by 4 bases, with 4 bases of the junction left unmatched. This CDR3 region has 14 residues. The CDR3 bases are TGCAGCGTTGAAGATGGGCAGGGGGCCACTGAAGCTTTCTTT. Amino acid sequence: CSVEDGQGATEAFF.

This CDR3 reads CASSLSRDRSLDGYTF. The CDR3 region has the DNA TGTGCCAGCAGCTTGTCCCGGGACAGGTCATTAGATGGCTACACCTTC. The chain carries TRBV5-8 and TRBJ1-2; 8 bases are shared with TRBD1. V trimming: 1 base; J trimming: 6 bases; junction bases outside the gene matches: 11. Germline-derived CDR1 and CDR2 are SGHTS and YDEGEE. The CDR3 consists of 16 residues.

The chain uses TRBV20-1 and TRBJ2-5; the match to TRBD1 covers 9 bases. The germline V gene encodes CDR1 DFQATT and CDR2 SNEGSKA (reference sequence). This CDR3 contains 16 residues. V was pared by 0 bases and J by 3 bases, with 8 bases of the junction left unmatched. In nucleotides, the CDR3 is TGCAGTGCTAGAGACCCGGGACAGGGAGGAAAAGAGACCCAGTACTTC. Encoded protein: CSARDPGQGGKETQYF.

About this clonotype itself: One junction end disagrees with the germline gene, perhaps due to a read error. Written as DNA, the CDR3 is TGCGCCAGCAGCCCGCTTAGCGGGGGGGCCTACAATGAGCGGTACTTC. Its protein product is CASSPLSGGAYNERYF. The chain recombines TRBV5-1 with TRBJ2-1; 11 bases fit TRBD2. This CDR3 has 16 amino acids. Germline V gives CDR1 SGHRS, CDR2 YFSETQ.

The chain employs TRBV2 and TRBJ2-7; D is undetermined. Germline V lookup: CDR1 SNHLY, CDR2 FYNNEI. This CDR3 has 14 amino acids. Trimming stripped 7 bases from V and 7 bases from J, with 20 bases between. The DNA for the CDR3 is TGTGCCAGCATTGGCACCTTAGTCTCCAATGAGCAGTACTTC. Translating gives CASIGTLVSNEQYF.

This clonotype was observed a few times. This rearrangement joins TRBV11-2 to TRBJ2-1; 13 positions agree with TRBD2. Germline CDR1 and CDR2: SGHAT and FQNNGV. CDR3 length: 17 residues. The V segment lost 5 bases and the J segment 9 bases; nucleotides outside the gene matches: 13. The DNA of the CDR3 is TGTGCCAGCAGCATAAGGACTAGCGGGAGTGCCCCGCCTGAGCAGTTCTTC. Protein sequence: CASSIRTSGSAPPEQFF.

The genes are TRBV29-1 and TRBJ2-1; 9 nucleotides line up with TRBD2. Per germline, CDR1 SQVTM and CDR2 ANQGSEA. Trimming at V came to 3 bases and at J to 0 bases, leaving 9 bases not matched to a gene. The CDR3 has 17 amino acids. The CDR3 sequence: CSVDTTSGTLSYNEQFF. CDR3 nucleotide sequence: TGCAGCGTTGATACGACTAGCGGTACCCTCTCCTACAATGAGCAGTTCTTC.

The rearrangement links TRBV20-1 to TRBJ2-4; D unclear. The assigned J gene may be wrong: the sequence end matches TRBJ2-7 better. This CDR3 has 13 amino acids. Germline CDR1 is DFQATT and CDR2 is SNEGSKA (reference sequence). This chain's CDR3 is CSARGAASYEQYF. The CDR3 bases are TGCAGTGCTAGAGGGGCAGCATCCTACGAGCAGTACTTC.

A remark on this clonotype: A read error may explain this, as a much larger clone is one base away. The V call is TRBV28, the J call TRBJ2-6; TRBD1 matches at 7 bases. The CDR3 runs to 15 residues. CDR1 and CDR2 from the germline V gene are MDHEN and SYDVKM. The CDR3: CASSLGQAGTNVLTF. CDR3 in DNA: TGTGCCAGCAGCCTCGGACAGGCTGGGACCAACGTCCTGACTTTC. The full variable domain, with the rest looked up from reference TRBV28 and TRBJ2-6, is DVKVTQSSRYLVKRTGEKVFLECVQDMDHENMFWYRQDPGLGLRLIYFSYDVKMKEKGDIPEGYSVSREKKERFSLILESASTNQTSMYLCASSLGQAGTNVLTFGAGSRLTVL.

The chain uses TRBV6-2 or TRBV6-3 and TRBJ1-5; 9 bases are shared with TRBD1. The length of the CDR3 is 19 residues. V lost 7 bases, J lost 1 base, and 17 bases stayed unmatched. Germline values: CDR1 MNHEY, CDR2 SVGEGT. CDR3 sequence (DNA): TGTGCCAGCACCTCAACAAGGGACAGGGTGACCTGGAGCAATCAGCCCCAGCATTTT. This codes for CASTSTRDRVTWSNQPQHF.

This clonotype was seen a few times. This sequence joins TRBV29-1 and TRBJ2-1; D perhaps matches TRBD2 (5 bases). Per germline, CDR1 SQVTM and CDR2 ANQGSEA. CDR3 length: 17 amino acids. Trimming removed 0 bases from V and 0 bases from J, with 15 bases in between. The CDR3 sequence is CSVEDPIGISSYNEQFF. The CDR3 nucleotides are TGCAGCGTTGAAGATCCGATCGGGATCAGCTCCTACAATGAGCAGTTCTTC.

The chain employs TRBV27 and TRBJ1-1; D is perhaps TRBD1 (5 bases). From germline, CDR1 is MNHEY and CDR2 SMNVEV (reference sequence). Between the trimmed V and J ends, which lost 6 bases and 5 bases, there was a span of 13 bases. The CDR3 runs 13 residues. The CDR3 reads CASRLGWGTEAFF. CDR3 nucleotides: TGTGCCAGCAGATTGGGGTGGGGGACTGAAGCTTTCTTT.